Below, one T cell receptor (beta chain) is given with its context. V was clipped by 7 bases and J by 4 bases, with 9 bases between them. The CDR3 loop spans 13 amino acids. Germline V gene data show CDR1 as KGHDR and CDR2 as SFDVKD. TCRdb reprocessed the 5' RACE reads via MiXCR and lists one record per CDR3 protein. The table lists about 190,000 distinct CDR3 sequences, roughly a fifth of them singletons. The record originates from a study of T-cell memory formation after mild COVID-19. V and J are TRBV24-1 and TRBJ2-2; D is undetermined. Sequenced: PBMCs or a T cell subset sorted from them (not recorded which). The TCR was taken from an adult woman who had mild COVID-19 (a few samples of this study predate the infection). Cell type and time point are not known. The CDR3 DNA reads as TGTGCCACCAGGGGATCTGGCACCGGGGAGCTGTTTTTT. It yields the protein CATRGSGTGELFF.